A single sample gave rise to the 7 T cell receptor beta chains below, sequenced in a study of blood T cell repertoires in COVID-19. Sequencing was performed with immunoSEQ multiplex PCR; in TCRdb, only in-frame clones are kept and a portion is missing. The table records about 220,000 clones, 75% to 85% of them present only once. Sequenced sample: peripheral blood. These receptors were taken from a woman aged 70 to 79 with COVID-19, enrolled during active disease.

With respect to this clone: This sequence may be a read error, since a much larger clone differs from it by one base. This sample also contains other DNA sequences that code for the same CDR3. This chain uses TRBV19 with TRBJ1-1, with 7 positions matching TRBD1. Germline V gene sequence: CDR1 LNHDA, CDR2 SQIVND (reference sequence). V shed 7 bases and J 0 bases; nucleotides not matched to a gene: 2. The length of the CDR3 is 13 residues. The CDR3 reads CASTGQLNTEAFF. CDR3 DNA sequence: TGTGCCAGTACGGGACAGTTGAACACTGAAGCTTTCTTT. The full variable domain, with the rest looked up from reference TRBV19 and TRBJ1-1, is DGGITQSPKYLFRKEGQNVTLSCEQNLNHDAMYWYRQDPGQGLRLIYYSQIVNDFQKGDIAEGYSVSREKKESFPLTVTSAQKNPTAFYLCASTGQLNTEAFFGQGTRLTVV.

The chain joins TRBV28 to TRBJ1-2; 7 bases line up with TRBD1. CDR1 and CDR2 from the germline V gene are MDHEN and SYDVKM. The CDR3 loop spans 14 amino acids. V shed 5 bases, J shed 3 bases, and the junction held 6 bases outside the gene matches. The CDR3 here is CASSLTGDDYGYTF. CDR3 nucleotide sequence: TGTGCCAGCAGTCTCACAGGGGATGACTATGGCTACACCTTC.

This rearrangement joins TRBV19 to TRBJ2-1, with 8 bases fitting TRBD1. Losses at the gene ends were 6 bases for V and 5 bases for J; bases not matched to a gene: 9. The germline gives CDR1 LNHDA, CDR2 SQIVND (reference sequence). This CDR3 spans 15 amino acids. The CDR3 DNA reads as TGTGCCAGTAGGCACCCAGGGGGCGCCGACAATGAGCAGTTCTTC. It encodes CASRHPGGADNEQFF. Variable domain in full (rest from reference TRBV19 and TRBJ2-1): DGGITQSPKYLFRKEGQNVTLSCEQNLNHDAMYWYRQDPGQGLRLIYYSQIVNDFQKGDIAEGYSVSREKKESFPLTVTSAQKNPTAFYLCASRHPGGADNEQFFGPGTRLTVL.

This chain joins TRBV6-5 and TRBJ1-4; the D is unclear. The CDR3 length is 14 residues. Trimming pared 5 bases from V and 4 bases from J, leaving 11 bases between. From germline, CDR1 is MNHEY and CDR2 SVGAGI. CDR3 in DNA: TGTGCCAGCAGTCTAGGATCTCTTAATGAAAAACTGTTTTTT. Its protein is CASSLGSLNEKLFF.

A note on this clone: Other nucleotide sequences in the sample specify the same CDR3. The rearrangement joins TRBV28 to TRBJ2-7; 11 bases are a match to TRBD1. With 4 bases clipped from V and 4 bases from J, the junction kept 3 bases outside the gene matches. This CDR3 is 14 amino acids long. Germline assignment: CDR1 MDHEN and CDR2 SYDVKM. The CDR3 loop is CASSWTGGGYEQYF. CDR3 DNA sequence: TGTGCCAGCAGTTGGACAGGGGGCGGTTACGAGCAGTACTTC.

The CDR3 coding sequence is TGTGCCAGCAGCTTACAGTCGGGACAGCCTGTACACGGATACAACGAGCAGTACTTC. Protein sequence: CASSLQSGQPVHGYNEQYF. This chain uses TRBV7-2 with TRBJ2-7; 7 nucleotides match TRBD1. The length of the CDR3 is 19 residues. CDR1 and CDR2 from the germline V gene are SGHTA and FQGNSA. Trimming removed 2 bases from V and 5 bases from J; junction bases left unmatched: 21.

The chain uses TRBV5-1 and TRBJ1-3, with 7 positions matching TRBD1. Germline CDR1 is SGHRS and CDR2 is YFSETQ. V shed 0 bases, J shed 4 bases, and the junction held 4 bases outside the gene matches. The CDR3 spans 15 residues. Here the CDR3 DNA reads TGCGCCAGCAGCTTGGACTGGGACAGAGGAAACACCATATATTTT. This gives the protein CASSLDWDRGNTIYF.